This T cell receptor beta chain was captured in a study of T cells in localized non-small cell lung cancer. Findings and limits, study-wide: A raised T cell density in blood coincided with lengthier overall survival. Investigators sequenced only a single tumor region, leaving heterogeneity possible. Across samples, adjacent lung featured a median 57 of the top 100 tumor clones. Uninvolved nearby lung showed the greatest T cell clonality, exceeding that found in tumor.

The CDR3 contains 15 residues. J lost 2 bases, V lost 5 bases, and 9 bases had no gene match. Looked up from germline, CDR1 is MDHEN and CDR2 is SYDVKM. TCRdb's table, derived via immunoSEQ multiplex PCR, lists solely in-frame clones and lacks some. The table includes about 59,000 clones, 85% to 90% detected once. Regarding this clone: The target antigen is unknown.

Specimen: peripheral blood, collected before any cancer treatment. The chain carries TRBV28 and TRBJ2-7; 7 bases are shared with TRBD1. The receptor was isolated from a woman aged 35-75 years with stage I lung adenocarcinoma. CDR3 in DNA: TGTGCCAGCAGTATTCCGGGACAGCAGACCTACGAGCAGTACTTC. Translating gives CASSIPGQQTYEQYF.